The 18 T cell receptor beta chains below all came from one sample that was sequenced in a study of cytomegalovirus exposure and HLA in healthy donors. Primers for the PCR totalled 60 Vbeta and 13 Jbeta. Clones were read by immunoSEQ multiplex PCR, and TCRdb kept only the in-frame ones, dropping some. The repertoire holds roughly 200,000 clones, with roughly nine tenths as singletons. The sequencing sample was made of PBMCs. These receptor sequences come from a boy younger than 10 in good health and CMV-seronegative.

V and J are TRBV7-9 and TRBJ1-4, with 8 bases fitting TRBD1. The CDR3 is made up of 13 amino acids. Germline V lookup: CDR1 SEHNR, CDR2 FQNEAQ (reference sequence). Unmatched junction bases numbered 1, after V lost 5 bases and J lost 5 bases. CDR3 DNA sequence: TGTGCCAGCAGCCGGGACAGGAATGAAAAACTGTTTTTT. This gives the protein CASSRDRNEKLFF.

V gene TRBV5-1 combines with J gene TRBJ2-7; 7 nucleotides match TRBD1. J was trimmed by 6 bases and V by 5 bases; bases with no gene match: 17. Germline V gene data show CDR1 as SGHRS and CDR2 as YFSETQ. This CDR3 has 16 amino acids. CDR3 in amino acids: CASRPGTAAAEGEQYF. The CDR3 coding sequence is TGCGCCAGCAGACCTGGGACAGCGGCGGCTGAAGGCGAGCAGTACTTC.

The chain links TRBV28 to TRBJ1-1; 7 bases map to TRBD1. This CDR3 has 17 residues. Germline trimming cut 2 bases from V and 3 bases from J; bases unmatched to any gene: 12. CDR1 and CDR2 from the germline V gene are MDHEN and SYDVKM. CDR3 nucleotide sequence: TGTGCCAGCAGTTTAAATAGGGGGCGCGTTCCGGACACTGAAGCTTTCTTT. It encodes CASSLNRGRVPDTEAFF.

The rearrangement joins TRBV6-5 to TRBJ2-7, with 9 bases matching TRBD2. This CDR3 comprises 15 residues. Germline assignment: CDR1 MNHEY and CDR2 SVGAGI. Trimming took 4 bases from V and 5 from J; bases not matched to a gene: 9. CDR3 amino acids: CASSLISGRFDEQYF. The CDR3 coding sequence is TGTGCCAGCAGTTTAATAAGCGGGAGGTTCGACGAGCAGTACTTC.

V is TRBV5-1 and J is TRBJ2-5, with 13 positions matching TRBD2. The last part of the DNA fits TRBJ2-7 better; the J call may be wrong. Per the germline V gene, CDR1 is SGHRS and CDR2 is YFSETQ. This CDR3 is 15 amino acids long. The CDR3 DNA is TGCGCCAGCAGCACCGGACTAGCGGGAGTATACGAGCAGTACTTC. Translated: CASSTGLAGVYEQYF.

Only a few counts were recorded for this clone. J is TRBJ2-3 and V is TRBV4-1, with 8 bases fitting TRBD2. Germline values: CDR1 MGHRA, CDR2 YSYEKL. V lost 8 bases and J lost 0; bases outside the gene matches: 16. The CDR3 totals 18 residues. The CDR3 reads CASGLRGGSSISTDTQYF. CDR3 coding DNA: TGCGCCAGCGGACTTCGCGGGGGGAGCTCTATTAGCACAGATACGCAGTATTTT.

The chain has TRBV10-2 and TRBJ2-2, with 10 bases fitting TRBD2. V was clipped by 4 bases and J by 2 bases; unmatched bases: 4. The CDR3 contains 16 residues. Germline CDR1 is WSHSY and CDR2 is SAAADI. The CDR3 sequence is CASSVPSGRNTGELFF. CDR3 in DNA: TGCGCCAGCAGTGTGCCTAGCGGGAGAAACACCGGGGAGCTGTTTTTT.

There are a few counts of this clone. This chain links TRBV6-1 with TRBJ1-3, with D possibly TRBD1 on 5 matching bases. Germline values: CDR1 MNHNS, CDR2 SASEGT. This CDR3 is 16 amino acids long. V was cut by 0 bases and J by 3 bases, with 12 bases left in between. CDR3 coding DNA: TGTGCCAGCAGTGAAGCGGGCGGTAGGGGTGGAAACACCATATATTTT. Protein product: CASSEAGGRGGNTIYF.

The chain employs TRBV5-1 and TRBJ1-1; D is unresolved. The CDR3 extends over 13 amino acids. CDR1 and CDR2 from the germline V gene are SGHRS and YFSETQ. Trimming took 2 bases from V and 2 from J, leaving 7 bases between them. The CDR3 reads CASSFVENTEAFF. CDR3 in DNA: TGCGCCAGCAGCTTTGTAGAAAACACTGAAGCTTTCTTT.

This sequence joins TRBV6-1 and TRBJ1-1, with no clear D. Per germline, CDR1 MNHNS and CDR2 SASEGT. V lost 6 bases and J lost 5, with 13 bases in between. This CDR3 is 13 amino acids long. The CDR3 loop is CASSLAGFTEAFF. The CDR3 nucleotides are TGTGCCAGCAGCCTTGCCGGGTTTACTGAAGCTTTCTTT.

This rearrangement joins TRBV11-2 to TRBJ1-4, with D possibly TRBD1 on 6 matching bases. Between the trimmed V and J ends, which lost 5 bases and 0 bases, there was a span of 13 bases. Germline V gene data show CDR1 as SGHAT and CDR2 as FQNNGV. The CDR3 loop spans 16 amino acids. CDR3 in amino acids: CASSRGQSATNEKLFF. DNA of the CDR3: TGTGCCAGCAGCCGCGGACAGTCAGCAACTAATGAAAAACTGTTTTTT.

This clone turned up a few times. The chain is built from TRBV2 and TRBJ1-6; D is uncertain. The V and J ends lost 10 bases and 2 bases respectively, with 12 bases between them. Germline values: CDR1 SNHLY, CDR2 FYNNEI. There are 14 residues in the CDR3. The DNA for the CDR3 is TGTGCCACGACAACAGACGCCTATAATTCACCCCTCCACTTT. Protein: CATTTDAYNSPLHF.

V usage is TRBV5-1 and J usage is TRBJ2-3; D perhaps matches TRBD2 (6 bases). There are 14 residues in the CDR3. V was pared by 7 bases and J by 0 bases, with 12 bases between. Germline loops: CDR1 SGHRS, CDR2 YFSETQ. CDR3 nucleotides: TGCGCCAGCCGCGGGGTTGTTAGCACAGATACGCAGTATTTT. Protein product: CASRGVVSTDTQYF.

With respect to this clone: The germline gene is not matched at one end of the junction; a read error may be the cause. The rearrangement links TRBV5-1 to TRBJ2-7; 16 bases are shared with TRBD2. Germline CDR1 and CDR2: SGHRS and YFSETQ. CDR3 size: 13 residues. The CDR3 sequence is CASSPGLAGGHTF. The CDR3 nucleotides read TGCGCCAGCAGCCCGGGACTAGCGGGAGGGCACACCTTC.

This chain uses TRBV27 with TRBJ2-2, with 11 bases fitting TRBD1. V lost 4 bases to trimming and J lost 0 bases; unmatched junction nucleotides: 4. CDR3 size: 17 residues. CDR1 is MNHEY, CDR2 SMNVEV, per germline (reference sequence). The chain's CDR3 is CASSSPGQGANTGELFF. CDR3 DNA sequence: TGTGCCAGCAGTTCCCCGGGACAGGGGGCGAACACCGGGGAGCTGTTTTTT.

The rearrangement joins TRBV28 to TRBJ1-2, with D uncertain. Per the germline V gene, CDR1 is MDHEN and CDR2 is SYDVKM. V gave up 0 bases and J gave up 0 bases, with 17 bases separating them. The CDR3 spans 18 residues. The DNA for the CDR3 is TGTGCCAGCAGTTTATGGTCCGTGCGGGAGAGGCCTAACTATGGCTACACCTTC. Translation gives CASSLWSVRERPNYGYTF.

The J gene is TRBJ2-7, the V gene TRBV6-1; D might be TRBD1 (5 bases). The ends were cut back, 3 bases at V and 3 bases at J, with 15 bases in the middle. CDR1 is MNHNS and CDR2 is SASEGT in the germline V gene. The CDR3 has 15 amino acids. In DNA form, the CDR3 reads TGTGCCAGCAGTGATCAGGGCCCCCCACTCTACGAGCAGTACTTC. It encodes CASSDQGPPLYEQYF.

This rearrangement joins TRBV4-1 to TRBJ1-2, with D hard to call. The CDR3 has 13 residues. Germline V lookup: CDR1 MGHRA, CDR2 YSYEKL. V gave up 0 bases and J gave up 2 bases, with 4 bases separating them. The CDR3 DNA follows: TGCGCCAGCAGCCAAGACGGGAACTATGGCTACACCTTC. It codes for CASSQDGNYGYTF.